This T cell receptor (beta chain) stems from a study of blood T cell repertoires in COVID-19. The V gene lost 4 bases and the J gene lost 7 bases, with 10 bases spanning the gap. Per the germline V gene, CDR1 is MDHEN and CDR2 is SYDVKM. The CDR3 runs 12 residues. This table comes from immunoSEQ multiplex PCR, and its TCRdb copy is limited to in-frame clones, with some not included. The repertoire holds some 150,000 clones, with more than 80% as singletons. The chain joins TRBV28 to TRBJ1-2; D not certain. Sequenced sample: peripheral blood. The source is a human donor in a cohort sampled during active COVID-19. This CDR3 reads CASSSGVFGYTF. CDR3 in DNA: TGTGCCAGCAGTTCCGGGGTTTTTGGCTACACCTTC.